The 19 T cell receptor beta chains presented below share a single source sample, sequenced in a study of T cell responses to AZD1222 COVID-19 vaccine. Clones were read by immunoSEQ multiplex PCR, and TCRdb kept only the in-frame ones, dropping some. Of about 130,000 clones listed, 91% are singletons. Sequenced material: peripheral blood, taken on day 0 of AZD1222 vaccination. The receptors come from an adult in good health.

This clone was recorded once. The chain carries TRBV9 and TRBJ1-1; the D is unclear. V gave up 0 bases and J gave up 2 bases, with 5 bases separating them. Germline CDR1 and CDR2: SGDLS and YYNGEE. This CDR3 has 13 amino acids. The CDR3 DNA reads TGTGCCAGCAGCGTAGATACCAACACTGAAGCTTTCTTT. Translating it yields CASSVDTNTEAFF. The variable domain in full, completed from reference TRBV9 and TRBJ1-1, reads DSGVTQTPKHLITATGQRVTLRCSPRSGDLSVYWYQQSLDQGLQFLIQYYNGEERAKGNILERFSAQQFPDLHSELNLSSLELGDSALYFCASSVDTNTEAFFGQGTRLTVV.

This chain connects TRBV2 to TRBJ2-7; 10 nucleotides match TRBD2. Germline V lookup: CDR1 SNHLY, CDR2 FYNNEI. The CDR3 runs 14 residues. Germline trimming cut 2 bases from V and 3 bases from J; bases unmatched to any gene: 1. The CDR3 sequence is CASSETSGNYEQYF. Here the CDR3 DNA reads TGTGCCAGCAGTGAAACTAGCGGGAACTACGAGCAGTACTTC.

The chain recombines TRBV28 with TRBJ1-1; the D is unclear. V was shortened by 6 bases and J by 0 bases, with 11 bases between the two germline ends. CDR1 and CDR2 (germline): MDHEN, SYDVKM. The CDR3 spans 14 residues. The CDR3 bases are TGTGCCAGCAGGAGGAACAGCCTGAACACTGAAGCTTTCTTT. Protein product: CASRRNSLNTEAFF.

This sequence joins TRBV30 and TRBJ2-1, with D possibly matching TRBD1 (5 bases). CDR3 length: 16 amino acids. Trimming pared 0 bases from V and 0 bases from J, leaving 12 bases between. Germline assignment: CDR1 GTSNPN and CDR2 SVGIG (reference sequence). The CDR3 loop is CAWSVQGVSSYNEQFF. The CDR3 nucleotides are TGTGCCTGGAGTGTACAAGGGGTGTCCTCCTACAATGAGCAGTTCTTC. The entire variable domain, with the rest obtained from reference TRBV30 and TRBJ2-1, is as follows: SQTIHQWPATLVQPVGSPLSLECTVEGTSNPNLYWYRQAAGRGLQLLFYSVGIGQISSEVPQNLSASRPQDRQFILSSKKLLLSDSGFYLCAWSVQGVSSYNEQFFGPGTRLTVL.

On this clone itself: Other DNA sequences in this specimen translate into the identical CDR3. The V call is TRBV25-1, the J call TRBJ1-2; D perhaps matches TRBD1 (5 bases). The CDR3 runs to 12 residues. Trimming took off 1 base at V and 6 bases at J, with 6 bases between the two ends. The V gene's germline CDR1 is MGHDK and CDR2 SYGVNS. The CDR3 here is CASSELGDGYTF. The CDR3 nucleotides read TGTGCCAGCAGTGAATTGGGGGATGGCTACACCTTC.

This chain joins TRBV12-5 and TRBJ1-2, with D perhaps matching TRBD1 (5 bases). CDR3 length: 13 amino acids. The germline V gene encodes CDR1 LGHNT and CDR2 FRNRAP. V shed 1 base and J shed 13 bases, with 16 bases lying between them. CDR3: CASGLAAGTPATF. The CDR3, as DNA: TGTGCTAGTGGTTTGGCTGCCGGGACGCCCGCCACCTTC. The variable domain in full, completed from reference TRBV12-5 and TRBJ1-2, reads DARVTQTPRHKVTEMGQEVTMRCQPILGHNTVFWYRQTMMQGLELLAYFRNRAPLDDSGMPKDRFSAEMPDATLATLKIQPSEPRDSAVYFCASGLAAGTPATFGSGTRLTVV.

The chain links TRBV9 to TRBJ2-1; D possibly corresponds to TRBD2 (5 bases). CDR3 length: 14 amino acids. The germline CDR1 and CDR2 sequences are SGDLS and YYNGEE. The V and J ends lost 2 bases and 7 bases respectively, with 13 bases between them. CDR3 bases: TGTGCCAGCAGCGTGCCCGGGATCAAGAATGAGCAGTTCTTC. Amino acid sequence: CASSVPGIKNEQFF.

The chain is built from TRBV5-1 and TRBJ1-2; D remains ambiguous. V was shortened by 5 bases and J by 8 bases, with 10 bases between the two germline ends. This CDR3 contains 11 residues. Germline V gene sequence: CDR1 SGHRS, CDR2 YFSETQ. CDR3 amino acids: CASRNEGGYTF. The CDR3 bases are TGCGCCAGCAGAAATGAAGGAGGCTACACCTTC.

CDR3 loop: CASSDGTGANTEAFF. The CDR3 region has the DNA TGTGCCAGCAGTGACGGGACAGGGGCGAACACTGAAGCTTTCTTT. This chain uses TRBV27 with TRBJ1-1; TRBD1 matches at 10 bases. The CDR3 extends over 15 amino acids. Germline V gives CDR1 MNHEY, CDR2 SMNVEV (reference sequence). V lost 5 bases, J lost 1 base, and 4 bases stayed unmatched.

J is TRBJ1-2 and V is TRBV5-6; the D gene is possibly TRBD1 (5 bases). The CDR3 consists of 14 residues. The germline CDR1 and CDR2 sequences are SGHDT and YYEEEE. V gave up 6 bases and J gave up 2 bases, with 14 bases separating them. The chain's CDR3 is CASIIGGSNYGYTF. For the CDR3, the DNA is TGTGCCAGCATCATCGGGGGGTCGAACTATGGCTACACCTTC.

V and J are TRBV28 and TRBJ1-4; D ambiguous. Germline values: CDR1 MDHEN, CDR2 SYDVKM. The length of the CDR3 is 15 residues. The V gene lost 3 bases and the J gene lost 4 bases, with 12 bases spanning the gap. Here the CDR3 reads CASSLGRAGNEKLFF. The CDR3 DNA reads TGTGCCAGCAGTTTGGGGAGGGCGGGTAATGAAAAACTGTTTTTT.

DNA of the CDR3: TGTGCCAGCAGCGTAGGAGCGGGAGCGAACACCGGGGAGCTGTTTTTT. The encoded protein is CASSVGAGANTGELFF. The chain employs TRBV9 and TRBJ2-2; 8 positions agree with TRBD2. Germline loops: CDR1 SGDLS, CDR2 YYNGEE. The length of the CDR3 is 16 residues. The J segment lost 0 bases and the V segment lost 0 bases, leaving 1 base of the junction unmatched.

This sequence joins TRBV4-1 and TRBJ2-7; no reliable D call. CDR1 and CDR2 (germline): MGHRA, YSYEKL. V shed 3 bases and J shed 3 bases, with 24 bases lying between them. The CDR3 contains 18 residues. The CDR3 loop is CASSHSSGLKIGRYEQYF. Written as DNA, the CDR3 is TGCGCCAGCAGCCATTCATCCGGTCTAAAAATAGGACGCTACGAGCAGTACTTC.

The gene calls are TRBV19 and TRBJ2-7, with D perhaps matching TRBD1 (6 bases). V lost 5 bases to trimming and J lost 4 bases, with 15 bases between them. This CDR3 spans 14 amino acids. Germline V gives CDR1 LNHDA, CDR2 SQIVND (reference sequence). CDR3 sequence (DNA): TGTGCCAGTAGTCGGCCAGGGGATGTGTACGAGCAGTACTTC. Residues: CASSRPGDVYEQYF.

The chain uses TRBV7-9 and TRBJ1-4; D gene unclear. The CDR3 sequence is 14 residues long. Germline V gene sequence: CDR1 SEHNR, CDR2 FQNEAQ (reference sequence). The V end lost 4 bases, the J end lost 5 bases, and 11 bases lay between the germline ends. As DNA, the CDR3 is TGTGCCAGCAGCTCGGCGCAGTTCAATGAAAAACTGTTTTTT. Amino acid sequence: CASSSAQFNEKLFF.

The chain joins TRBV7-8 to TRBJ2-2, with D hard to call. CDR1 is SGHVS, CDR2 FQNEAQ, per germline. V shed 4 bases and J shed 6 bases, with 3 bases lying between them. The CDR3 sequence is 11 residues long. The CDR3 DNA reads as TGTGCCAGCAGCTCGTCCGGGGAGCTGTTTTTT. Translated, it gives CASSSSGELFF.

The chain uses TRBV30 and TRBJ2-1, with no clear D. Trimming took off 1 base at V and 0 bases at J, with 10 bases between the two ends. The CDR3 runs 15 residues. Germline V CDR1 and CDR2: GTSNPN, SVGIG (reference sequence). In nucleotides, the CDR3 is TGTGCCTGGAGTGCAGCCTCACCCTCCTACAATGAGCAGTTCTTC. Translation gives CAWSAASPSYNEQFF.

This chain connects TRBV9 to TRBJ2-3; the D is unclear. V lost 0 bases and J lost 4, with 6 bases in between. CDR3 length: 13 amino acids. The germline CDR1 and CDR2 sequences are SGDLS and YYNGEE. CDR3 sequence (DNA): TGTGCCAGCAGCGTAGTTGGGGCAGATACGCAGTATTTT. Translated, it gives CASSVVGADTQYF.

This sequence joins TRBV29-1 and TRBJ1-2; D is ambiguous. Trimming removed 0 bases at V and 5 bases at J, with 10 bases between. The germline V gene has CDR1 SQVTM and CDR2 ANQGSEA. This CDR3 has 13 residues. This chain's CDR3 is CSVEEVHGYGYTF. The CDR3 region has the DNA TGCAGCGTTGAAGAGGTCCACGGGTATGGCTACACCTTC.